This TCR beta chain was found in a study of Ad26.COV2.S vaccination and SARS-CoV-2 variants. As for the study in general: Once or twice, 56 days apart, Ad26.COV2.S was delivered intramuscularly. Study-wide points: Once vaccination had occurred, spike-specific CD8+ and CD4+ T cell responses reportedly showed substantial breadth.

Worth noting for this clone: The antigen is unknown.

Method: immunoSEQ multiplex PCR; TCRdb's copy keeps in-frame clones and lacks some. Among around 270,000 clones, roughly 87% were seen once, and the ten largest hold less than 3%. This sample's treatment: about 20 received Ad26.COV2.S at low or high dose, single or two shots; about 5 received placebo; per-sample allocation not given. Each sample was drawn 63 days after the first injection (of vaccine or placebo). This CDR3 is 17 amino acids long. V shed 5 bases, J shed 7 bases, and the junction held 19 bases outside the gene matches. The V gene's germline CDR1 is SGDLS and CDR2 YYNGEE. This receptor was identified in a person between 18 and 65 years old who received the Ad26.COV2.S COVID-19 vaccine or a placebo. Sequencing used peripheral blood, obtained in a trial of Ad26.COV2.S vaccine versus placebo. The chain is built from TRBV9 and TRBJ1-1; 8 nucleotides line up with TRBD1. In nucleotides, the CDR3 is TGTGCCAGCAGTGATCATGGGGGGTCAGGGGGCTTTTTTGAAGCTTTCTTT. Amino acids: CASSDHGGSGGFFEAFF.